The sequence of this TCR beta chain was determined in a study of blood T cell repertoires in COVID-19. Study-wide context: Acute and convalescent COVID-19 specimens originated in the United States, Italy and Spain.

Per the germline V gene, CDR1 is LGHNA and CDR2 is YSLEER. Trimming pared 1 base from V and 3 bases from J, leaving 6 bases between. The CDR3 is 13 amino acids. As processed by the authors: Estimation of nucleated cell counts relied on the amplification of reference gene primers. Some clones are missing from TCRdb's copy, which holds only in-frame ones; the method was immunoSEQ multiplex PCR. For V, J and clone size, that table is used; D and trimming come from the DNA. This sample has 100,000 to 140,000 clones, with 84% found just once. The sequence derives from a human donor in a cohort sampled during active COVID-19. The sample taken for sequencing was peripheral blood. This sequence joins TRBV4-3 and TRBJ1-2; D is possibly TRBD1 (5 bases). For the CDR3, the DNA is TGCGCCAGCAGCCAAGGCAGGGACTATGGCTACACCTTC. This translates into CASSQGRDYGYTF.